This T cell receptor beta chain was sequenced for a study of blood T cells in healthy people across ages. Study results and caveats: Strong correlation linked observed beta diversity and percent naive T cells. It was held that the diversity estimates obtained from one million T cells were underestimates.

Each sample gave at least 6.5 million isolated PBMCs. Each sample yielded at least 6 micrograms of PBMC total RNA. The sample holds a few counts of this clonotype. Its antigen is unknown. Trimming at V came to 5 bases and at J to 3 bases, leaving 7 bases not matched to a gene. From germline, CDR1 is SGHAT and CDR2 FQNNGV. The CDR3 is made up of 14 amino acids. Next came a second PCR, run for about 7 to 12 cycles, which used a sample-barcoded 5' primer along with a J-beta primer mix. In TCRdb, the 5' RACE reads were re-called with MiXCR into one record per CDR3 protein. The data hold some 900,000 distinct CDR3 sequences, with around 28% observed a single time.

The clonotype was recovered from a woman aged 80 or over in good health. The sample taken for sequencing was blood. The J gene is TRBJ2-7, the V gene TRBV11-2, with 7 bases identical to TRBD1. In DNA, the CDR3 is TGTGCCAGCAGCCTAGGGGACAGCCGCTACGAGCAGTACTTC. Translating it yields CASSLGDSRYEQYF.